The sequence of this T cell receptor (beta chain) was determined in a study of post-analysis software for immune sequencing data. CDR3 length: 14 residues. Trimming at V came to 5 bases and at J to 7 bases, leaving 7 bases not matched to a gene. On this clonotype: Its target is not known.

Unique molecular identifiers were present in the TCR beta cDNA libraries. With roughly 0.9 to 11 million T cells as the source, roughly 500,000 cDNA molecules resulted. TCRdb reanalysed the PCR reads using MiXCR and keeps one entry per CDR3 protein. Of about 620,000 distinct CDR3 sequences detected, 44% appear once; the ten largest clones hold under 2%. Study-wide points: Controls had lower frequencies than patients of about 5 TRBV segments, which included TRBV5-6, TRBV5-1 and TRBV20-1. Controls significantly exceeded multiple sclerosis patients in normalized Chao1 diversity.

Input material: blood. This clonotype was sampled from a girl between 10 and 17 years old with multiple sclerosis. The chain is built from TRBV12-3 or TRBV12-4 and TRBJ2-2, with 7 nucleotides matching TRBD2. CDR3 residues: CASSPLAADGELFF. The CDR3 DNA is TGTGCCAGCAGTCCCCTAGCGGCGGACGGGGAGCTGTTTTTT.